Presented here are 10 T cell receptor beta chains from one specimen sequenced in a study of TIL therapy for anti-PD-1-resistant metastatic lung cancer. Stated time point: pre-treatment sample, taken before nivolumab and TIL therapy. Sequencing used immunoSEQ v3. Profiled with immunoSEQ multiplex PCR; TCRdb holds only in-frame clones, not every one. The sample consists of about 59,000 clones, 73% of them appearing once. Source: blood, taken at baseline. These receptor sequences come from a person aged 25 to 85 with non-small cell lung cancer.

The chain is built from TRBV28 and TRBJ2-3; D perhaps matches TRBD1 (6 bases). The CDR3 spans 16 residues. The V end lost 6 bases, the J end lost 5 bases, and 21 bases lay between the germline ends. The V gene's germline CDR1 is MDHEN and CDR2 SYDVKM. The CDR3 DNA reads as TGTGCCAGCAGGCCAACAGGGTTGGGGCGGTTAGATACGCAGTATTTT. This gives the protein CASRPTGLGRLDTQYF.

This chain links TRBV27 with TRBJ2-4; D is uncertain. Germline V gene lookup returns CDR1 MNHEY and CDR2 SMNVEV (reference sequence). V was pared by 6 bases and J by 5 bases, with 2 bases between. The CDR3 sequence is 10 residues long. This chain's CDR3 is CASSENIQYF. CDR3 in DNA: TGTGCCAGCAGCGAAAACATTCAGTACTTC.

The chain employs TRBV29-1 and TRBJ1-1; D remains unclear. The CDR3 totals 12 residues. The germline V and J ends were trimmed by 5 bases and 0 bases, with 7 bases remaining between them. CDR1 SQVTM and CDR2 ANQGSEA come from the germline V gene. CDR3 amino acids: CSVSMMNTEAFF. The CDR3 DNA reads as TGCAGCGTTTCAATGATGAACACTGAAGCTTTCTTT.

The rearrangement links TRBV4-3 to TRBJ1-1; 7 bases line up with TRBD1. J lost 4 bases, V lost 3 bases, and 5 bases had no gene match. This CDR3 region has 14 residues. Germline CDR1 reads LGHNA; CDR2 reads YSLEER. In DNA, the CDR3 is TGCGCCAGCAGCCAGAGGAGGGGGCGCACTGAAGCTTTCTTT. This codes for CASSQRRGRTEAFF.

V gene TRBV9 combines with J gene TRBJ1-1; TRBD1 might be the D (5 bases). With 4 bases removed from V and 11 bases from J, the gap between germline ends came to 15 bases. Germline V lookup: CDR1 SGDLS, CDR2 YYNGEE. This CDR3 region has 12 residues. The CDR3 bases are TGTGCCAGCAGCTCTTGGAAGGCAGGGGCTTTCTTT. It specifies CASSSWKAGAFF. Together with reference TRBV9 and TRBJ1-1, the CDR3 gives the full variable domain: DSGVTQTPKHLITATGQRVTLRCSPRSGDLSVYWYQQSLDQGLQFLIQYYNGEERAKGNILERFSAQQFPDLHSELNLSSLELGDSALYFCASSSWKAGAFFGQGTRLTVV.

The chain links TRBV5-1 to TRBJ1-5, with D unresolved. The V end was cut by 0 bases, the J end by 7 bases, with 11 bases between. Germline V lookup: CDR1 SGHRS, CDR2 YFSETQ. The CDR3 consists of 14 residues. The CDR3 DNA follows: TGCGCCAGCAGCTTGGACGGCGGGGAACAGCCCCAGCATTTT. Its protein product is CASSLDGGEQPQHF.

This chain joins TRBV30 and TRBJ1-3; D possibly corresponds to TRBD1 (5 bases). The germline CDR1 and CDR2 sequences are GTSNPN and SVGIG (reference sequence). The CDR3 covers 12 residues. Between the trimmed V and J ends, which lost 5 bases and 3 bases, there was a span of 8 bases. The CDR3 sequence is CAWGQFGNTIYF. CDR3 in DNA: TGTGCCTGGGGACAATTTGGAAACACCATATATTTT.

With respect to this clone: The sample contains more than one DNA sequence encoding this CDR3. This sequence joins TRBV7-2 and TRBJ2-5, with unresolved D. V gave up 1 base and J gave up 3 bases, with 3 bases separating them. Germline V CDR1 and CDR2: SGHTA, FQGNSA. The CDR3 runs 12 residues. Written as DNA, the CDR3 is TGTGCCAGCAGCTTAGGGGAAGAGACCCAGTACTTC. It is translated as CASSLGEETQYF.

This rearrangement joins TRBV7-2 to TRBJ2-7, with D hard to call. Trimming took 1 base from V and 2 from J, leaving 15 bases between them. The CDR3 covers 16 residues. The germline CDR1 and CDR2 sequences are SGHTA and FQGNSA. CDR3 residues: CASSLVQTGRPYEQYF. The DNA of the CDR3 is TGTGCCAGCAGCTTAGTTCAAACGGGCAGACCCTACGAGCAGTACTTC.

This chain uses TRBV28 with TRBJ1-4, with 7 bases that match TRBD1. Germline values: CDR1 MDHEN, CDR2 SYDVKM. The CDR3 consists of 15 residues. The J segment lost 2 bases and the V segment lost 5 bases, leaving 5 bases of the junction unmatched. In nucleotides, the CDR3 is TGTGCCAGCAGTCACGGGGGACAGACTAATGAAAAACTGTTTTTT. Its translation: CASSHGGQTNEKLFF.